This T cell receptor beta chain was observed in a study of cytomegalovirus exposure and HLA in healthy donors. This PCR relied on a set of 60 Vbeta primers and 13 Jbeta primers. Data came from immunoSEQ multiplex PCR; TCRdb stores just in-frame clones and leaves some out. Altogether 150,000 to 200,000 clones are present, around 81% being singletons, with the ten largest covering around 1%. This sequence was found in a middle-aged woman in good health and CMV-seronegative. Sequenced input: PBMCs.

CDR3 sequence (DNA): TGTGCCAGCAGCCAAGATCAGGGACACTCCGAGGGGCCCCAGCATTTT. Translated, it gives CASSQDQGHSEGPQHF. The V gene is TRBV14, the J gene TRBJ1-5, with a possible D match to TRBD1 (6 bases). Trimming took off 0 bases at V and 9 bases at J, with 18 bases between the two ends. The CDR3 totals 16 residues. CDR1 SGHDN and CDR2 FVKESK come from the germline V gene.